This T cell receptor (beta chain) was obtained from a study of blood T cell repertoires in COVID-19. Study in general: The United States, Italy and Spain were the sources of the acute and convalescent COVID-19 samples.

Trimming removed 4 bases from V and 7 bases from J, with 14 bases in between. There are 13 residues in the CDR3. Germline assignment: CDR1 MRHNA and CDR2 SNTAGT. Participants spanned ages about 18 to 100 years and resided in over 20 US areas. Which cohort a participant joined came from the clinical history participants gave. In the authors' methods: Using reference gene primer amplification, nucleated cell counts were estimated. Some clones are missing from TCRdb's copy, which holds only in-frame ones; the method was immunoSEQ multiplex PCR. Clone size and the V and J calls come from that table; the DNA yielded D and trimming. The data hold about 250,000 clones, with approximately 88% observed a single time.

Sequenced material: PBMCs or T cells enriched from blood (not recorded which). This receptor was obtained from a woman aged 25 to 39 with acute COVID-19. The chain carries TRBV6-4 and TRBJ2-7; maybe TRBD1 (6 bases). The CDR3 loop reads CASSADLRGEQYF. CDR3 bases: TGTGCCAGCAGTGCCGATTTGAGGGGGGAGCAGTACTTC.